The 9 T cell receptor beta chains listed next were all sequenced from one sample in a study of neurological immune-mediated disorders. TCRdb fed the 5' RACE reads into MiXCR, producing one record per CDR3 protein. This repertoire shows about 74,000 distinct CDR3 sequences, around 5.5% found once; its top ten account for roughly 7%. Sample: PBMCs. All receptors derive from a man aged 18-30 years with multiple sclerosis.

The table lists this clonotype with many counts. V and J are TRBV9 and TRBJ1-2; TRBD1 is a possible D gene (6 bases). The CDR3 runs 16 residues. From germline, CDR1 is SGDLS and CDR2 YYNGEE. V lost 0 bases to trimming and J lost 5 bases, with 17 bases between them. CDR3 coding DNA: TGTGCCAGCAGCGTAGAGCAGGGGCAACTCTCTTATGGCTACACCTTC. It is translated as CASSVEQGQLSYGYTF.

This clonotype ranks as medium-sized. The chain uses TRBV20-1 and TRBJ1-2, with no clear D. The germline gives CDR1 DFQATT, CDR2 SNEGSKA (reference sequence). CDR3 size: 15 residues. V lost 1 base and J lost 4, with 16 bases in between. CDR3 sequence: CSARAKGSGPYGYTF. The CDR3 nucleotides are TGCAGTGCTAGAGCGAAGGGTTCGGGTCCCTATGGCTACACCTTC.

To note about this clonotype: A junction end diverges from the germline sequence, so it may reflect a read error. The chain uses TRBV14 and TRBJ1-6, with D uncertain. The V gene's germline CDR1 is SGHDN and CDR2 FVKESK. This CDR3 comprises 13 residues. The CDR3 DNA reads as TGTGCCAGCAGCCAAGATGGGGTTGCACCCCTCAACTTT. Translation gives CASSQDGVAPLNF.

This clonotype was found many times. The chain carries TRBV7-8 and TRBJ1-3, with D tentatively TRBD1 (5 bases). CDR1 is SGHVS, CDR2 FQNEAQ, per germline. The CDR3 is made up of 17 amino acids. With 0 bases removed from V and 2 bases from J, the gap between germline ends came to 14 bases. The CDR3 loop is CASSLALFGTAGNTIYF. As DNA, the CDR3 is TGTGCCAGCAGCTTAGCCCTTTTCGGGACGGCTGGAAACACCATATATTTT.

This clonotype was recorded at least ten times. The V and J genes are TRBV20-1 and TRBJ2-1; weak D call: TRBD2 (5 bases). The germline V gene encodes CDR1 DFQATT and CDR2 SNEGSKA (reference sequence). The ends were cut back, 1 base at V and 5 bases at J, with 15 bases in the middle. The CDR3 runs 15 residues. The CDR3, as DNA: TGCAGTGCTAGAGTCTCCCTAGCCCCGAACAATGAGCAGTTCTTC. As protein: CSARVSLAPNNEQFF.

This clonotype has at least ten counts. CDR3 protein: CASSLALGYLSTDTQYF. The CDR3 bases are TGTGCCAGCAGCTTGGCGTTGGGGTACCTTAGCACAGATACGCAGTATTTT. The chain uses TRBV5-6 and TRBJ2-3; D unresolved. This CDR3 has 17 amino acids. Per the germline V gene, CDR1 is SGHDT and CDR2 is YYEEEE. Trimming removed 0 bases at V and 0 bases at J, with 14 bases between.

Regarding this clonotype: A much larger clone differs by one base, so this may be a read error. The chain is built from TRBV5-1 and TRBJ2-7, with 8 bases fitting TRBD1. The CDR3 is 14 residues long. V was pared by 0 bases and J by 3 bases, with 2 bases of the junction left unmatched. Per germline, CDR1 SGHRS and CDR2 YFSETQ. CDR3 in DNA: TGCGCCAGCAGCTTGGTAGGACAGGGCTACGAGCAGTACTTC. Its translation is CASSLVGQGYEQYF.

This clonotype was seen at least ten times. With a much larger clone just one base away, this may be a read error. The chain joins TRBV5-1 to TRBJ2-3; D is possibly TRBD1 (6 bases). This CDR3 has 14 amino acids. In germline, CDR1 is SGHRS, CDR2 YFSETQ. V was pared by 0 bases and J by 4 bases, with 9 bases between. The CDR3 bases are TGCGCCAGCAGCTTGGGAAAGGGGGCAGATACGCAGTATTTT. Translation: CASSLGKGADTQYF.

CDR3 residues: CSARLYEQFF. DNA of the CDR3: TGCAGTGCTAGGTTGTATGAGCAGTTCTTC. J is TRBJ2-1 and V is TRBV20-1; no firm D call. Trimming cost V 3 bases and J 8 bases, with 5 bases left between them. The CDR3 loop spans 10 amino acids. Germline V gives CDR1 DFQATT, CDR2 SNEGSKA (reference sequence).